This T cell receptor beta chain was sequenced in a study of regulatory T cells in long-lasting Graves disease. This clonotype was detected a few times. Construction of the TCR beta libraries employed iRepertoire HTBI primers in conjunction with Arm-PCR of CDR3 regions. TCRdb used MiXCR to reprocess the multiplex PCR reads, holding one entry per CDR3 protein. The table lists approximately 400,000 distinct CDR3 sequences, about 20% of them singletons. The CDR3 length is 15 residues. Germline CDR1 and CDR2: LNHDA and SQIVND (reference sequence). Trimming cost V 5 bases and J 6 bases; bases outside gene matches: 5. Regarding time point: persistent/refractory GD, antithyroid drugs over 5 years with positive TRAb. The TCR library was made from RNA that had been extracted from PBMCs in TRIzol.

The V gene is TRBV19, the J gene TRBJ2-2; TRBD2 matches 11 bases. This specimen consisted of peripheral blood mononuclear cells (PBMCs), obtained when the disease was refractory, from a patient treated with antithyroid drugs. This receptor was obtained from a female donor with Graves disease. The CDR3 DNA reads TGTGCCAGTAGTTCCACTAGCGGGAGCGCCGGGGAGCTGTTTTTT. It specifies CASSSTSGSAGELFF.